The text below deals with one T cell receptor (beta chain). This entry belongs to a study of CXCR3-negative and CXCR3-positive naive CD8 T cells. Study-level information: Roughly 1.5 +/- 0.3 million TRB reads came from each library, giving around 140 million in total.

5' RACE with UMI labels generated the TRB cDNA libraries. For each CDR3 protein, TCRdb gives one entry from its re-call of the 5' RACE reads, without DNA. This sample's table has about 38,000 distinct CDR3 sequences. The TCR comes from a human donor in good health. Some clones in this sample may be carry-over from other donors' samples. The sequenced sample was memory CD8+ T cells from blood.

CDR3 sequence: CASSLALGFAAYEQYF. The V call is TRBV27, the J call TRBJ2-7; TCRdb selects TRBD2, and the lack of DNA leaves this call unchecked. The germline CDR1 and CDR2 sequences are MNHEY and SMNVEV (reference sequence). CDR3 size: 16 residues.